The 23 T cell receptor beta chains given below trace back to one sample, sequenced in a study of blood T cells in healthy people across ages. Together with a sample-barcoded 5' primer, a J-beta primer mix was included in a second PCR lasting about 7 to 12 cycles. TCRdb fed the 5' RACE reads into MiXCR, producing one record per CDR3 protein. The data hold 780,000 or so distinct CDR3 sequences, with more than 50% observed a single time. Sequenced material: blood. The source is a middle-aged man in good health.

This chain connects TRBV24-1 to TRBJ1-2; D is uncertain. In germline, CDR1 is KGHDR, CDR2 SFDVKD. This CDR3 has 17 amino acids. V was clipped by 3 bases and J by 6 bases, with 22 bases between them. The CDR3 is CATSDAKDPLVNHGYTF. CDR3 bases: TGTGCCACCAGTGATGCCAAGGACCCCCTGGTAAACCATGGCTACACCTTC.

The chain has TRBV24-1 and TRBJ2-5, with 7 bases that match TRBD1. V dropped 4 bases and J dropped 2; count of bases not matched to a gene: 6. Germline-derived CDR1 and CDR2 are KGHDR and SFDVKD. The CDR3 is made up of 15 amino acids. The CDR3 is CATSDTGTAQETQYF. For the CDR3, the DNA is TGTGCCACCAGTGACACCGGGACAGCACAAGAGACCCAGTACTTC.

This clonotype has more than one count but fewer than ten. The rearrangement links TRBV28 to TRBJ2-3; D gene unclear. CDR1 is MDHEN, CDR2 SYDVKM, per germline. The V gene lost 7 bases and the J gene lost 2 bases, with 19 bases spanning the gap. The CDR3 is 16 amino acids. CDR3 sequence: CASTLSFGLSTDTQYF. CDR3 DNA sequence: TGTGCCAGCACCCTCTCTTTTGGCCTTTCCACAGATACGCAGTATTTT.

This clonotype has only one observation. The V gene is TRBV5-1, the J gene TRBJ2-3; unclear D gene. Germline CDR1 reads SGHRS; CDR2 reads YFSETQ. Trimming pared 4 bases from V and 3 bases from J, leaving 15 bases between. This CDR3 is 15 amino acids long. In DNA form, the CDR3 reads TGCGCCAGCAGCGAGGACCTGGACCTAACAGATACGCAGTATTTT. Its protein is CASSEDLDLTDTQYF.

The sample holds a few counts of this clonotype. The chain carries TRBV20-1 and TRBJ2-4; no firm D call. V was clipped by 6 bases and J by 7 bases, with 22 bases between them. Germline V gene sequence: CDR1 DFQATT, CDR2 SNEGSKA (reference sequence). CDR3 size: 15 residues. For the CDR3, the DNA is TGCAGTGCCACTTCCGGGCTTCAGGAAGGGAACATTCAGTACTTC. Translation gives CSATSGLQEGNIQYF.

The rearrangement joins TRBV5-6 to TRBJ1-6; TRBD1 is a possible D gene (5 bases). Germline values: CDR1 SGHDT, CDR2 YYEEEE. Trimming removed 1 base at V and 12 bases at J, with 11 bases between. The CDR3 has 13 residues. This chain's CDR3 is CASSLRTIRPLHF. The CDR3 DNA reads TGTGCCAGCAGCTTGCGGACAATTCGACCCCTCCACTTT.

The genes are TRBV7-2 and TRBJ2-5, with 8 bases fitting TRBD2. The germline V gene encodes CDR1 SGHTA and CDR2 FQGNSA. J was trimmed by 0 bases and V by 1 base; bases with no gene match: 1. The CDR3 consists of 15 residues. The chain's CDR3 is CASSLGLAYQETQYF. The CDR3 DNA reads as TGTGCCAGCAGCTTAGGACTAGCGTACCAAGAGACCCAGTACTTC. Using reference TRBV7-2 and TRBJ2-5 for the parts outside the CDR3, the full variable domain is GAGVSQSPSNKVTEKGKDVELRCDPISGHTALYWYRQSLGQGLEFLIYFQGNSAPDKSGLPSDRFSAERTGGSVSTLTIQRTQQEDSAVYLCASSLGLAYQETQYFGPGTRLLVL.

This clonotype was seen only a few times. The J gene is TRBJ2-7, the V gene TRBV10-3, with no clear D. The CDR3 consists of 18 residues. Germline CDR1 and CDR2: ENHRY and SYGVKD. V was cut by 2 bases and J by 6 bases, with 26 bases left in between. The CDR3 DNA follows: TGTGCCATCAGTGAGGAAGTATCTAATCGCGCTAAACTCTCCGAGCAGTACTTC. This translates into CAISEEVSNRAKLSEQYF.

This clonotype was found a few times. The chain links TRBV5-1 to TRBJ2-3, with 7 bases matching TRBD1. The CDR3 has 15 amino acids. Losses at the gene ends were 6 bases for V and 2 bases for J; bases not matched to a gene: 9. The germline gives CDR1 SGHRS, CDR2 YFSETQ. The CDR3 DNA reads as TGCGCCAGCACTCTTTGGGGGACAGACACAGATACGCAGTATTTT. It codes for CASTLWGTDTDTQYF.

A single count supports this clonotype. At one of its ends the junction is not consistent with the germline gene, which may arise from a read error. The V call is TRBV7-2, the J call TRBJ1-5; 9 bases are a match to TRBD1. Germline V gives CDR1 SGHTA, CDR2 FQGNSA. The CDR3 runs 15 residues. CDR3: CAGSGGQGDNQPQHF. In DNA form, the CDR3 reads TGTGCCGGCAGCGGGGGACAGGGCGACAATCAGCCCCAGCATTTT.

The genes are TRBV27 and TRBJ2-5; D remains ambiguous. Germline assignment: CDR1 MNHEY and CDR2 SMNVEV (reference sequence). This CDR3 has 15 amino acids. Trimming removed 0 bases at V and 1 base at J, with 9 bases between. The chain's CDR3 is CASSLSFQIQETQYF. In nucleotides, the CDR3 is TGTGCCAGCAGTTTATCGTTCCAGATCCAAGAGACCCAGTACTTC.

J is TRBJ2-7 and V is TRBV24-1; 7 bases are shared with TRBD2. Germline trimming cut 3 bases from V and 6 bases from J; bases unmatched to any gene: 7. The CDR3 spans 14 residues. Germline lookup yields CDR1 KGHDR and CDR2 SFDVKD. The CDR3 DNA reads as TGTGCCACCAGTGATAAAGAGTGGGAGGGCGAGCAGTACTTC. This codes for CATSDKEWEGEQYF.

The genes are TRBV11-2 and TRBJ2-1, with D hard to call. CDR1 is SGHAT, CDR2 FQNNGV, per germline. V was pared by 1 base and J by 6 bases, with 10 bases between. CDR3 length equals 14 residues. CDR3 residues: CASSLVPGANEQFF. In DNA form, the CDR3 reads TGTGCCAGCAGCTTAGTCCCAGGCGCCAATGAGCAGTTCTTC.

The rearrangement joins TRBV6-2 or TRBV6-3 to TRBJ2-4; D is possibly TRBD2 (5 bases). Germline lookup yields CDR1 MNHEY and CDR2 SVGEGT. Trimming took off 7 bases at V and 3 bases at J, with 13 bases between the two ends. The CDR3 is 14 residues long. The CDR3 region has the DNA TGTGCCAGCACACGGGATTACGGCAAAAACATTCAGTACTTC. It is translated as CASTRDYGKNIQYF.

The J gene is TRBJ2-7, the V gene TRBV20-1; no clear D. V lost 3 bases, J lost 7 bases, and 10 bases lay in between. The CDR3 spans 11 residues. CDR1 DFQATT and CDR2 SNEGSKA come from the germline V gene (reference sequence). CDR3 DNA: TGCAGTGCTAGGTGGGCAAATGAGCAGTACTTC. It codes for CSARWANEQYF.

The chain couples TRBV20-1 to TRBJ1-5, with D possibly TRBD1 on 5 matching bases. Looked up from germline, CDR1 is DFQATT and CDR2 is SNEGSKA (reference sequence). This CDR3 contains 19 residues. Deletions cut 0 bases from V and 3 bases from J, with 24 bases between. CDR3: CSARDFSETAFTTNQPQHF. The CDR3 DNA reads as TGCAGTGCTAGAGATTTTTCCGAGACAGCCTTCACCACCAATCAGCCCCAGCATTTT.

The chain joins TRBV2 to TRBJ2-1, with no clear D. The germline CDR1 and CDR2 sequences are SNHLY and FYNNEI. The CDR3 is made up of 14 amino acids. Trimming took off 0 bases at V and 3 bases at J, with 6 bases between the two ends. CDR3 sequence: CASSEAIGYNEQFF. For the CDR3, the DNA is TGTGCCAGCAGTGAAGCGATAGGCTACAATGAGCAGTTCTTC.

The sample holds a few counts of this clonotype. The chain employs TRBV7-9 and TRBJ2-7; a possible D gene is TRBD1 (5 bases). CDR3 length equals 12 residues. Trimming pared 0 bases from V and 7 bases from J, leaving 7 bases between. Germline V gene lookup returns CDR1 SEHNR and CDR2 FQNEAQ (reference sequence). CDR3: CASSLARQEQYF. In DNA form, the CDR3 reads TGTGCCAGCAGCTTAGCAAGACAGGAGCAGTACTTC.

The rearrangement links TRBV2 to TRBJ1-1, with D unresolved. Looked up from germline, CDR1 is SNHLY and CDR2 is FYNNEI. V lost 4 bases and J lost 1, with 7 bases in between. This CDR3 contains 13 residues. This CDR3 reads CASSVRENTEAFF. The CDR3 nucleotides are TGTGCCAGCAGTGTACGGGAGAACACTGAAGCTTTCTTT.

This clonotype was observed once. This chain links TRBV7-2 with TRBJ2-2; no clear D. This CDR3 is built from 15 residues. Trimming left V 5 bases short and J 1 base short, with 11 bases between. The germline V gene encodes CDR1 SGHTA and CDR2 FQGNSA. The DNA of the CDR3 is TGTGCCAGCAGCCCGGTCAGAGGGAACACCGGGGAGCTGTTTTTT. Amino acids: CASSPVRGNTGELFF.

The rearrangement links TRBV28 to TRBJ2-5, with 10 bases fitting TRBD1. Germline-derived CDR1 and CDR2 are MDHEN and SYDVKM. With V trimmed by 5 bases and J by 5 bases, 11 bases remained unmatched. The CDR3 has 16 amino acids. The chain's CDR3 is CASSRRQGALSETQYF. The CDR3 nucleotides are TGTGCCAGCAGTCGACGACAGGGGGCGCTTTCTGAGACCCAGTACTTC.

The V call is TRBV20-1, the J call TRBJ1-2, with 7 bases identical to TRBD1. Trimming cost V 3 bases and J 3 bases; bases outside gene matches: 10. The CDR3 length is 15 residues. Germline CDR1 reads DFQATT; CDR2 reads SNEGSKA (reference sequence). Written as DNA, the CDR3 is TGCAGTGCTAGTCTCCAGGGGGGGTTGGACTATGGCTACACCTTC. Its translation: CSASLQGGLDYGYTF.

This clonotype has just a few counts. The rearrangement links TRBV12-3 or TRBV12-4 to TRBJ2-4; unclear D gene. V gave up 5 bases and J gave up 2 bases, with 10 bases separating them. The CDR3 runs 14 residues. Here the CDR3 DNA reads TGTGCCAGCAGTCCCCCGTTTACCAAAAACATTCAGTACTTC. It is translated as CASSPPFTKNIQYF.